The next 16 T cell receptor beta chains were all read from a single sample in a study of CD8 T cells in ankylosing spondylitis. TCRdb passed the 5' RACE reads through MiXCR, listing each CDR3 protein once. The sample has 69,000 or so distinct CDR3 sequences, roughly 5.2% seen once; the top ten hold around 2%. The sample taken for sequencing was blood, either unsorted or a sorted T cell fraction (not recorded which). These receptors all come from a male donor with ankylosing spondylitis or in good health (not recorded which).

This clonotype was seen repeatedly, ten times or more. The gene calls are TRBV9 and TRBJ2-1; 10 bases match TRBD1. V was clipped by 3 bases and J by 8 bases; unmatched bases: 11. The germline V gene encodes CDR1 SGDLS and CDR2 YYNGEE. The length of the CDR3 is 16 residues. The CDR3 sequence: CASSASGTGVIDEQFF. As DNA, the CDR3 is TGTGCCAGCAGCGCCTCCGGGACAGGGGTAATCGATGAGCAGTTCTTC.

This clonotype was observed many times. The CDR3 here is CASSFGTLIRGGYTF. The CDR3 DNA sequence: TGCGCCAGCAGCTTCGGGACTTTAATCCGGGGTGGCTACACCTTC. The chain couples TRBV5-1 to TRBJ1-2, with D perhaps matching TRBD1 (5 bases). Germline V lookup: CDR1 SGHRS, CDR2 YFSETQ. Trimming stripped 2 bases from V and 7 bases from J, with 18 bases between. The CDR3 is 15 residues long.

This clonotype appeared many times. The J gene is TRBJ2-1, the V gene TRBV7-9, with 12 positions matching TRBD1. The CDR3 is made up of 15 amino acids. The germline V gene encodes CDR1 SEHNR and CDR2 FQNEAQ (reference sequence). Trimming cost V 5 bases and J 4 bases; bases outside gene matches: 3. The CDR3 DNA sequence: TGTGCCAGCAGCGAGGGACAGGGGGCGTACAATGAGCAGTTCTTC. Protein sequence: CASSEGQGAYNEQFF.

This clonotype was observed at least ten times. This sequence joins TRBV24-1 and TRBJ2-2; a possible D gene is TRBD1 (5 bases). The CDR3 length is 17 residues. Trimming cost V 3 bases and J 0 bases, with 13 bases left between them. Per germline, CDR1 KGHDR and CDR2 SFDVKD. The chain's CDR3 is CATSDGLGAPNTGELFF. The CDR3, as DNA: TGTGCCACCAGTGATGGTTTAGGGGCCCCGAACACCGGGGAGCTGTTTTTT.

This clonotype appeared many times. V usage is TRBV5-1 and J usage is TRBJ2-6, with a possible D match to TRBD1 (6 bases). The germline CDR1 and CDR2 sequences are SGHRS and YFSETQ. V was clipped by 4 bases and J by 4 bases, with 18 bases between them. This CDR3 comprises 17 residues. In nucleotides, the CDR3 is TGCGCCAGCAGCCGTGACATACAGGGTTCCGGGGCCAACGTCCTGACTTTC. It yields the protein CASSRDIQGSGANVLTF.

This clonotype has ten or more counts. Written as DNA, the CDR3 is TGTGCCAGAAGCTCCCTATCGACAGGCGACAATGAGCAGTTCTTC. Its protein is CARSSLSTGDNEQFF. The chain combines TRBV5-3 with TRBJ2-1; TRBD1 is a possible D gene (6 bases). TRBV5-3 is an ORF for which the function is uncertain. The CDR3 is made up of 15 amino acids. The V and J ends lost 3 bases and 5 bases respectively, with 15 bases between them.

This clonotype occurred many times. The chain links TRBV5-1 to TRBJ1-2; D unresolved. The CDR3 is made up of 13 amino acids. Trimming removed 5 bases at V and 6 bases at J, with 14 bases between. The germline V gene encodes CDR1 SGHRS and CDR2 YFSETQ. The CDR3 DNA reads TGCGCCAGCAGGGACCCGGGGTCCCATGGCTACACCTTC. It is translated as CASRDPGSHGYTF. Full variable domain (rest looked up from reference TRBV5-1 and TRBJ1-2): KAGVTQTPRYLIKTRGQQVTLSCSPISGHRSVSWYQQTPGQGLQFLFEYFSETQRNKGNFPGRFSGRQFSNSRSEMNVSTLELGDSALYLCASRDPGSHGYTFGSGTRLTVV.

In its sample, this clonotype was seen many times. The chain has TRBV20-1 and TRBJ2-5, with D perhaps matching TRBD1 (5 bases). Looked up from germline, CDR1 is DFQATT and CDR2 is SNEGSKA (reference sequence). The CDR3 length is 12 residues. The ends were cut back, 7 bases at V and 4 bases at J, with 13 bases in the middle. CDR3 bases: TGCAGTGTTTCAGGGTTGGGAGAGACCCAGTACTTC. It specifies CSVSGLGETQYF.

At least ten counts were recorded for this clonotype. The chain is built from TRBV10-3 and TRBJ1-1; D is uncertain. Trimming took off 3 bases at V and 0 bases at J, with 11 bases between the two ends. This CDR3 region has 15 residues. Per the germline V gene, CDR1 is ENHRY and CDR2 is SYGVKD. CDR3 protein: CAISERPILNTEAFF. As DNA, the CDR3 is TGTGCCATCAGTGAACGGCCAATCTTGAACACTGAAGCTTTCTTT.

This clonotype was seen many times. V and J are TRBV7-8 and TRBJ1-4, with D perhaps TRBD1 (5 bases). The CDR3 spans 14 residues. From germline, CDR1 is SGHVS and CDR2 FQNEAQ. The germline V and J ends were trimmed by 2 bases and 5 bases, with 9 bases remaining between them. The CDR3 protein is CASSLSGQNEKLFF. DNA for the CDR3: TGTGCCAGCAGCTTATCGGGGCAGAATGAAAAACTGTTTTTT.

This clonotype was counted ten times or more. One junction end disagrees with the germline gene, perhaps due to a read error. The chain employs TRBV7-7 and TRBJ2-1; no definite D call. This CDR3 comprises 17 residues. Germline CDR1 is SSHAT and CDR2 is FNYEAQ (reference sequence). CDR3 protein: CASSLVSAPSSYNEQFF. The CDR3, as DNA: TGTGCTAGCAGCTTAGTGTCTGCTCCCAGCTCCTACAATGAGCAGTTCTTC.

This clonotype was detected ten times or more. The DNA of the CDR3 is TGCGCCAGCAGCCGAGACAGACTCACAGATACGCAGTATTTT. Translation: CASSRDRLTDTQYF. The chain joins TRBV5-1 to TRBJ2-3, with D tentatively TRBD1 (5 bases). The V end lost 4 bases, the J end lost 2 bases, and 11 bases lay between the germline ends. The germline gives CDR1 SGHRS, CDR2 YFSETQ. The CDR3 has 14 amino acids.

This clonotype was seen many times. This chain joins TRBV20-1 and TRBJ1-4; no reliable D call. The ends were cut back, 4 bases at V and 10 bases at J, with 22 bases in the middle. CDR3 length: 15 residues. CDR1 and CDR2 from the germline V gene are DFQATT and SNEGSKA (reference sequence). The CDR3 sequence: CSATPRMDGGGKLFF. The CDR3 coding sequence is TGCAGTGCTACACCCAGGATGGACGGAGGAGGAAAACTGTTTTTT.

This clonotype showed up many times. CDR3 nucleotide sequence: TGTGCCAGCAGTTCCACGGGACAGATCGACGAGCAGTACTTC. Protein product: CASSSTGQIDEQYF. The rearrangement uses TRBV6-2 or TRBV6-3 and TRBJ2-7; 7 nucleotides agree with TRBD1. V was clipped by 4 bases and J by 5 bases; unmatched bases: 8. The CDR3 is made up of 14 amino acids. Germline loops: CDR1 MNHEY, CDR2 SVGEGT.

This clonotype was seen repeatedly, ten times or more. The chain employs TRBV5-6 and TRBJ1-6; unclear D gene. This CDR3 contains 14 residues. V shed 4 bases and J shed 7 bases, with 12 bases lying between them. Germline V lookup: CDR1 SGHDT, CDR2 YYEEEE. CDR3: CASSVISYNSPLHF. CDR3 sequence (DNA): TGTGCCAGCAGCGTAATTTCTTACAATTCACCCCTCCACTTT.

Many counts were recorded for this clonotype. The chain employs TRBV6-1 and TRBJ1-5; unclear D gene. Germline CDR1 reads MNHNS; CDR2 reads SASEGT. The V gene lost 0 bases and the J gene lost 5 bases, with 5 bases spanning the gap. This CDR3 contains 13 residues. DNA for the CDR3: TGTGCCAGCAGTGAAGCGCTAGATCAGCCCCAGCATTTT. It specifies CASSEALDQPQHF.